A selection of T cell receptor beta chains follows, all from one sample in a study of OX40 agonist ivuxolimab in advanced cancers. The method was immunoSEQ multiplex PCR; TCRdb's version includes in-frame clones alone and lacks a portion of them. The data hold roughly 93,000 clones, with about 84% observed a single time. This sample comprised CD4+ or CD8+ T cells sorted from blood, obtained in a trial of the OX40 agonist ivuxolimab. Receptors were obtained from an adult with an advanced solid tumor such as melanoma, head and neck, liver or kidney cancer. Both conserved end residues are part of each CDR3. D genes are given only for firm matches. A row's size may be missing; if present it is once, few, many or a size class.

clone size	V gene	D gene	J gene	CDR3 protein	CDR3 DNA
once	TRBV2	.	TRBJ1-2	CASSVPVVGGYTF	TGTGCCAGCAGTGTTCCGGTAGTGGGAGGCTACACCTTC
.	TRBV2	TRBD2	TRBJ2-7	CASIAGGPSSYEQYF	TGTGCCAGCATAGCGGGGGGTCCCAGCTCCTACGAGCAGTACTTC
.	TRBV7-9	TRBD1	TRBJ1-1	CASSLGGQANTEAFF	TGTGCCAGCAGCTTAGGTGGACAGGCTAACACTGAAGCTTTCTTT
.	TRBV6-1	.	TRBJ1-4	CASSQGEKLFF	TGTGCCAGCAGTCAGGGTGAAAAACTGTTTTTT
.	TRBV5-1	TRBD1	TRBJ2-7	CASSQSWTGDEQYF	TGCGCCAGCAGCCAATCTTGGACAGGGGACGAGCAGTACTTC
.	TRBV2	.	TRBJ1-1	CASKERGKLEAFF	TGTGCCAGCAAGGAGAGGGGAAAGTTAGAAGCTTTCTTT
.	TRBV4-1	.	TRBJ2-7	CASSQDRGTGSYEQYF	TGCGCCAGCAGCCAAGATAGGGGAACAGGCTCCTACGAGCAGTACTTC
.	TRBV7-7	.	TRBJ2-5	CASSLSWRLEETQYF	TGTGCCAGCAGCTTGTCCTGGCGTTTAGAAGAGACCCAGTACTTC
.	TRBV10-2	.	TRBJ2-5	CASGGAETQYF	TGCGCCAGCGGAGGGGCAGAGACCCAGTACTTC
.	TRBV7-3	.	TRBJ1-5	CASSSDLRGRAQHF	TGTGCCAGCAGCTCCGACCTCAGGGGACGAGCCCAGCATTTT
once	TRBV18	.	TRBJ1-2	CASSLTQGSPLSTGGYTF	TGTGCCAGCTCACTGACCCAGGGTAGCCCTCTCTCTACGGGTGGCTACACCTTC
.	TRBV11-2	.	TRBJ1-2	CASSRGADYGYTF	TGTGCCAGCAGCAGGGGGGCGGACTATGGCTACACCTTC
once	TRBV7-8	.	TRBJ2-7	CASSLTGGEQYF	TGTGCCAGCAGCTTAACCGGGGGCGAGCAGTACTTC
once	TRBV6-5	.	TRBJ1-1	CASKDGTSEAFF	TGTGCCAGCAAAGACGGGACCTCTGAAGCTTTCTTT
.	TRBV10-3	.	TRBJ1-5	CAISTENQPQHF	TGTGCCATCAGTACGGAGAATCAGCCCCAGCATTTT
.	TRBV7-9	TRBD2	TRBJ2-3	CASSLGEGPDTQYF	TGTGCCAGCAGCTTAGGGGAGGGCCCAGATACGCAGTATTTT
.	TRBV4-2	.	TRBJ2-3	CASSPGRQGGIDTQYF	TGTGCCAGCAGCCCAGGGAGACAGGGAGGTATAGATACGCAGTATTTT
.	TRBV7-8	.	TRBJ2-3	CASSLGPGDTDTQYF	TGTGCCAGCAGCTTAGGCCCAGGAGACACAGATACGCAGTATTTT
.	TRBV21-1	.	TRBJ2-5	CASRGSRRTSGTETQYF	TGTGCCAGCAGGGGATCCCGACGGACTAGCGGGACGGAGACCCAGTACTTC
.	TRBV2	.	TRBJ2-5	CARGSGGGGGVETQYF	TGTGCCAGAGGGTCGGGGGGCGGAGGAGGAGTAGAGACCCAGTACTTC
.	TRBV7-9	TRBD1	TRBJ2-5	CASSPGQEREYF	TGTGCCAGCAGCCCAGGACAGGAGAGAGAGTACTTC
.	TRBV27	.	TRBJ1-2	CASSSLSLNYGYTF	TGTGCCAGCAGTTCCCTGTCATTGAACTATGGCTACACCTTC
.	TRBV7-6	.	TRBJ1-6	CASSSYDGRNSPLHF	TGTGCCAGCAGCTCCTACGATGGAAGGAATTCACCCCTCCACTTT
once	TRBV15	TRBD2	TRBJ2-5	CATSGGNSGSKETQYF	TGTGCCACCAGCGGGGGTAATAGCGGGAGTAAAGAGACCCAGTACTTC
few	TRBV28	TRBD1	TRBJ1-5	CASSPSDRATQPQHF	TGTGCCAGCAGTCCCTCGGACAGGGCTACCCAGCCCCAGCATTTT
.	TRBV18	TRBD1	TRBJ2-7	CASSLSSGTGKIYEQYF	TGTGCCAGCTCACTTAGCTCCGGGACAGGGAAAATATACGAGCAGTACTTC
.	TRBV5-4	.	TRBJ1-6	CASSLGLQDDSPLHF	TGTGCCAGCAGCTTGGGACTACAGGACGATTCACCCCTCCACTTT
.	TRBV6-6	.	TRBJ1-1	CASSYGVMNTEAFF	TGTGCCAGCAGTTATGGAGTTATGAACACTGAAGCTTTCTTT
.	TRBV5-6	.	TRBJ1-1	CASSLAGSTEAFF	TGTGCCAGCAGCTTGGCCGGTAGTACTGAAGCTTTCTTT
.	TRBV7-9	TRBD1	TRBJ2-3	CASSSTTGDITDTQYF	TGTGCCAGCAGCTCTACAACAGGGGACATCACAGATACGCAGTATTTT
.	TRBV5-1	.	TRBJ2-1	CASSLRPGPYNEQFF	TGCGCCAGCAGCTTGCGGCCGGGGCCTTACAATGAGCAGTTCTTC
.	TRBV27	.	TRBJ1-1	CASSLQRGNTEAFF	TGTGCCAGCAGTTTACAGCGAGGGAACACTGAAGCTTTCTTT
few	TRBV28	TRBD1	TRBJ1-5	CASRPQTGKRTTFYSNQPQHF	TGTGCCAGCAGACCCCAGACAGGGAAGAGAACGACCTTTTATAGCAATCAGCCCCAGCATTTT